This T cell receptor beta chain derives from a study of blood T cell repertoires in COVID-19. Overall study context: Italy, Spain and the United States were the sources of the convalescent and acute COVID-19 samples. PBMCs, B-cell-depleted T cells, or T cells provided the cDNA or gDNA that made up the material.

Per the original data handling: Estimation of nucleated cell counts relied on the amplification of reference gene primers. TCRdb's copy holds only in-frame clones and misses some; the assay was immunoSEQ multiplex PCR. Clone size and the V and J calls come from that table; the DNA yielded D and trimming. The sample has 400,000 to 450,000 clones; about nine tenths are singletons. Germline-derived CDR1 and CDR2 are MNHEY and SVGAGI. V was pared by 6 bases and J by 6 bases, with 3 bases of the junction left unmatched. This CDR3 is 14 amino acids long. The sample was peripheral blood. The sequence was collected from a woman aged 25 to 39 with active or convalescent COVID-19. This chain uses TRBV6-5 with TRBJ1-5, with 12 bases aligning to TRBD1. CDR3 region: CASRGQGASQPQHF. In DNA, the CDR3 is TGTGCCAGCAGGGGACAGGGGGCTTCTCAGCCCCAGCATTTT.